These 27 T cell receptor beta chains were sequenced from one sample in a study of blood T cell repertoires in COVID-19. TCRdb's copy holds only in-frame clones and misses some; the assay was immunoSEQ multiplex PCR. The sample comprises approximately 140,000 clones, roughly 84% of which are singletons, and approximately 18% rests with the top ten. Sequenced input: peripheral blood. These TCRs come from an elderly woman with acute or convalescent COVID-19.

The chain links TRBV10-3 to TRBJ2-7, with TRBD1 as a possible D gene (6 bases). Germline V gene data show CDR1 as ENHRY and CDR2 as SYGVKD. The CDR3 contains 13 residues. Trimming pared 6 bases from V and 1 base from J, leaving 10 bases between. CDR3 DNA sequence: TGTGCCATCAGCTCGGGACAATCCTACGAGCAGTACTTC. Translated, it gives CAISSGQSYEQYF.

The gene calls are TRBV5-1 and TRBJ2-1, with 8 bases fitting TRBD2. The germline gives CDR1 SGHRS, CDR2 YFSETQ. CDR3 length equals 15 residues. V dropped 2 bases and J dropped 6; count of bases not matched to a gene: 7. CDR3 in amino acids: CASSFQGLVGNEQFF. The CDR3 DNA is TGCGCCAGCAGCTTCCAGGGACTAGTGGGCAATGAGCAGTTCTTC.

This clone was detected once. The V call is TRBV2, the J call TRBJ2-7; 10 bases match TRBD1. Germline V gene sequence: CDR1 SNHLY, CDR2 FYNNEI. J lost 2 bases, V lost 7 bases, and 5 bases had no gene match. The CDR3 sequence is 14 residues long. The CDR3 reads CASIPGQGPYEQYF. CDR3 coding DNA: TGTGCCAGCATCCCGGGACAGGGGCCCTACGAGCAGTACTTC.

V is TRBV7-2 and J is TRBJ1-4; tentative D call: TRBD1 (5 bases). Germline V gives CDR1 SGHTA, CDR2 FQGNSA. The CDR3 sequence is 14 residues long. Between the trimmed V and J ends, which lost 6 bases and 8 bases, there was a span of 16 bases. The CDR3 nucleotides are TGTGCCAGCAGTCAGGGACTGGGGCGGGAAAAACTGTTTTTT. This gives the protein CASSQGLGREKLFF.

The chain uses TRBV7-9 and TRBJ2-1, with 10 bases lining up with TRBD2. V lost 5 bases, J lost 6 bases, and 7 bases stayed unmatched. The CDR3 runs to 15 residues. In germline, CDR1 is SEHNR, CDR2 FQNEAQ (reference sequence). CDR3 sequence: CASSRRSGGPNEQFF. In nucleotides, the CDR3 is TGTGCCAGCAGCCGCCGTAGCGGGGGGCCCAATGAGCAGTTCTTC.

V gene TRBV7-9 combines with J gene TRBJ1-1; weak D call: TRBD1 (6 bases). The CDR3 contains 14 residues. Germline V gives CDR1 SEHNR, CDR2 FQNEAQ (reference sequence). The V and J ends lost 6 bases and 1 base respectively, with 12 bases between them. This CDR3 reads CASSQDSPNTEAFF. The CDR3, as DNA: TGTGCCAGCAGTCAGGACAGCCCGAACACTGAAGCTTTCTTT.

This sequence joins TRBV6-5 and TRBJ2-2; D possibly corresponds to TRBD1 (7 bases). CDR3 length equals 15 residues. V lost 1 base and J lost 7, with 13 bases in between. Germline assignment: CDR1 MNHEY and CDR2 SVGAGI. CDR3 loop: CASSYFGGGGGELFF. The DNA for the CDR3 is TGTGCCAGCAGTTACTTCGGAGGGGGCGGCGGGGAGCTGTTTTTT.

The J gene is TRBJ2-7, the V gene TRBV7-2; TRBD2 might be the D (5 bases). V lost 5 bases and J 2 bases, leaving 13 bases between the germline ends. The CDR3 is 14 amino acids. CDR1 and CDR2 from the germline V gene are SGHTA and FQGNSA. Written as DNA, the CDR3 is TGTGCCAGCAGCAAAGAGCGGAACACCTACGAGCAGTACTTC. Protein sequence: CASSKERNTYEQYF.

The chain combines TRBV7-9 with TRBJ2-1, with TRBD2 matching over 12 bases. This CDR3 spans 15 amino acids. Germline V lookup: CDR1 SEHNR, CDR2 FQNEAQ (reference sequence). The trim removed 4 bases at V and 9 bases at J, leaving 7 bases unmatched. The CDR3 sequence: CASSSLAGGQSEQFF. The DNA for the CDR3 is TGTGCCAGCAGCTCCCTAGCGGGAGGGCAGAGTGAGCAGTTCTTC.

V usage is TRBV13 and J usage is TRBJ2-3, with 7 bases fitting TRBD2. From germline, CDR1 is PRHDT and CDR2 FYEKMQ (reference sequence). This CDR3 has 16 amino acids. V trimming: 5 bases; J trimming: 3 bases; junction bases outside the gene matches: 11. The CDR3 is CASSNGAGGSTDTQYF. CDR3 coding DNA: TGTGCCAGCAGCAATGGGGCCGGCGGGAGTACAGATACGCAGTATTTT.

The CDR3 DNA is TGTGCCTCCGGGCAGGGTCCCTACGAGCAGTACTTC. Protein product: CASGQGPYEQYF. The rearrangement links TRBV12-3 or TRBV12-4 to TRBJ2-7, with TRBD1 as a possible D gene (5 bases). The germline V and J ends were trimmed by 11 bases and 2 bases, with 13 bases remaining between them. CDR3 length: 12 residues.

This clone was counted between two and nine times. The CDR3 nucleotides are TGCGCCAGCAGCCCGGACAGGGAAGGGAGACAGCCCCAGCATTTT. It is translated as CASSPDREGRQPQHF. This sequence joins TRBV4-1 and TRBJ1-5; 8 bases are a match to TRBD1. Trimming removed 4 bases from V and 7 bases from J; junction bases left unmatched: 9. The CDR3 is 15 amino acids. CDR1 is MGHRA, CDR2 YSYEKL, per germline.

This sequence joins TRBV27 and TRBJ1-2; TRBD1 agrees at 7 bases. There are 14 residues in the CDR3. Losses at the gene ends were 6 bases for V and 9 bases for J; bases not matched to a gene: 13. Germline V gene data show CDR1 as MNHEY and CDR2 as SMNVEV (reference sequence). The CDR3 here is CASSPLQGHIRYTF. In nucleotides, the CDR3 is TGTGCCAGCAGCCCTCTACAGGGGCACATTCGCTACACCTTC.

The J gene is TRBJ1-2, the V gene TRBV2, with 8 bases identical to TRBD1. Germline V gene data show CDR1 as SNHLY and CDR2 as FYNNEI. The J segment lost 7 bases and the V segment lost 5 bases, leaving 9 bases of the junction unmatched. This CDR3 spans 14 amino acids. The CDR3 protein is CASSNTGGRSGYTF. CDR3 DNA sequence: TGTGCCAGCAGTAATACAGGGGGAAGGAGTGGCTACACCTTC.

The chain's CDR3 is CASSFPRAGVDEQYF. The CDR3 nucleotides read TGTGCCAGCAGCTTCCCTAGGGCGGGAGTGGACGAGCAGTACTTC. This rearrangement joins TRBV7-2 to TRBJ2-7; TRBD2 matches 7 bases. The CDR3 totals 15 residues. V dropped 3 bases and J dropped 5; count of bases not matched to a gene: 10. Germline V gene data show CDR1 as SGHTA and CDR2 as FQGNSA.

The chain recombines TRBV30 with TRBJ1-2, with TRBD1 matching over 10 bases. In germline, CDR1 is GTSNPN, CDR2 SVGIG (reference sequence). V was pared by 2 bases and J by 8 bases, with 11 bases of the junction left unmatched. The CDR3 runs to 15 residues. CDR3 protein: CAWSNSKTGGWGYTF. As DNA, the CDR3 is TGTGCCTGGAGTAACTCCAAGACAGGGGGCTGGGGCTACACCTTC.

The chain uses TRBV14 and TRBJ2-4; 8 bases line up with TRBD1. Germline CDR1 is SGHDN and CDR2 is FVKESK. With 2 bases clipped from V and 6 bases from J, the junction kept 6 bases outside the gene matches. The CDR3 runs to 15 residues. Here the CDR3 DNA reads TGTGCCAGCAGCCAACGGACAGGGCGAAGAAACATTCAGTACTTC. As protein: CASSQRTGRRNIQYF.

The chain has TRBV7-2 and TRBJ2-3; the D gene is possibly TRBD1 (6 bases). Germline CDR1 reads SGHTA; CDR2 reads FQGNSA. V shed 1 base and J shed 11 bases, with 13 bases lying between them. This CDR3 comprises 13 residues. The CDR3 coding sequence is TGTGCCAGCAGCTTAGAGGCGTTAGGGGGGCAGTATTTT. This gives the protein CASSLEALGGQYF.

CDR3 sequence reads: CASSFAGAYEQFF. CDR3 coding DNA: TGTGCCAGCAGCTTCGCGGGAGCTTATGAGCAGTTCTTC. The chain combines TRBV11-2 with TRBJ2-1; 7 bases align to TRBD2. V was pared by 3 bases and J by 8 bases, with 4 bases of the junction left unmatched. CDR1 is SGHAT, CDR2 FQNNGV, per germline. CDR3 length equals 13 residues. Full variable domain (remainder filled in from reference TRBV11-2 and TRBJ2-1): EAGVAQSPRYKIIEKRQSVAFWCNPISGHATLYWYQQILGQGPKLLIQFQNNGVVDDSQLPKDRFSAERLKGVDSTLKIQPAKLEDSAVYLCASSFAGAYEQFFGPGTRLTVL.

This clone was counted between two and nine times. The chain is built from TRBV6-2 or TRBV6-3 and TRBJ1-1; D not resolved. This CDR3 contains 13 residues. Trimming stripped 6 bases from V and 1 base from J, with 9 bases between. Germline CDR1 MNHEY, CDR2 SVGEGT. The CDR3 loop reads CASSPTRNTEAFF. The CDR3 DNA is TGTGCCAGCAGCCCCACAAGGAACACTGAAGCTTTCTTT.

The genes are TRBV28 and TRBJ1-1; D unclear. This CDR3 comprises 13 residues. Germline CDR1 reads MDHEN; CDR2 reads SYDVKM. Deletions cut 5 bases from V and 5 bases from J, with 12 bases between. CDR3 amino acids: CASSAGFRTEAFF. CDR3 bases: TGTGCCAGCAGTGCGGGGTTTAGGACTGAAGCTTTCTTT.

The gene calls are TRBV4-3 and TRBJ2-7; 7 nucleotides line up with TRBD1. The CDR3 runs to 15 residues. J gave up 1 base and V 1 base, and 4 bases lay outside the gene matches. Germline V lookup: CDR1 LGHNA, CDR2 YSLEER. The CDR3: CASSQAQGESYEQYF. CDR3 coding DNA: TGCGCCAGCAGCCAAGCCCAGGGGGAATCCTACGAGCAGTACTTC.

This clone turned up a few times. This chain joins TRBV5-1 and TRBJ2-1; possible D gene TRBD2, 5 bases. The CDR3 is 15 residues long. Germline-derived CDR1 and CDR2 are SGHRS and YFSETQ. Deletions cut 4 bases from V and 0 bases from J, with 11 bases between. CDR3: CASSTGGSSYNEQFF. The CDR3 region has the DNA TGCGCCAGCAGCACCGGAGGCAGCTCCTACAATGAGCAGTTCTTC.

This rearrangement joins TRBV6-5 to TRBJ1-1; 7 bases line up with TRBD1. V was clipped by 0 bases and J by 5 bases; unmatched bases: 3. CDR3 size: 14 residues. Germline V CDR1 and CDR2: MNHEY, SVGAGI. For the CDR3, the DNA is TGTGCCAGCAGTTACTCGGGACAGAGGACTGAAGCTTTCTTT. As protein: CASSYSGQRTEAFF.

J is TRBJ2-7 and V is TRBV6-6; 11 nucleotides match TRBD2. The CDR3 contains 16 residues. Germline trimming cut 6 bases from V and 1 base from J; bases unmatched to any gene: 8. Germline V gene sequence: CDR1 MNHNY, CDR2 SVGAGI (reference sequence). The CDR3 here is CASSLRGTSGSYEQYF. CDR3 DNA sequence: TGTGCCAGCAGCCTGAGAGGGACTAGCGGTTCCTACGAGCAGTACTTC.

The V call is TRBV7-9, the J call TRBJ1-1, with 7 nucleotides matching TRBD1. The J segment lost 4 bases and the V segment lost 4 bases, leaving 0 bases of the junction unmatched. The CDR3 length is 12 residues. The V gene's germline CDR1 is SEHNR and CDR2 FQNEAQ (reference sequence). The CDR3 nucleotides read TGTGCCAGCAGCTCAGGGGGCACTGAAGCTTTCTTT. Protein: CASSSGGTEAFF. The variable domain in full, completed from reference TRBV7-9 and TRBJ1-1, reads DTGVSQNPRHKITKRGQNVTFRCDPISEHNRLYWYRQTLGQGPEFLTYFQNEAQLEKSRLLSDRFSAERPKGSFSTLEIQRTEQGDSAMYLCASSSGGTEAFFGQGTRLTVV.

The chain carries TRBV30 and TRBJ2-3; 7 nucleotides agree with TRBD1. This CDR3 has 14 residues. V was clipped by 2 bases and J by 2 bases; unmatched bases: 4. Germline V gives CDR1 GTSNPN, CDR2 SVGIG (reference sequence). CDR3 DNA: TGTGCCTGGAGTAAGACAGGGAACACAGATACGCAGTATTTT. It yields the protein CAWSKTGNTDTQYF.